A single sample is the source of the 16 T cell receptor beta chains below, sequenced in a study of OX40 agonist ivuxolimab in advanced cancers. Repertoires were generated with immunoSEQ multiplex PCR, while TCRdb's copy carries only in-frame clones and drops some. Altogether 45,000 to 60,000 clones are present, approximately 79% being singletons, with the ten largest covering about 2.1%. The sequenced sample was CD4+ or CD8+ T cells sorted from blood, obtained in a trial of the OX40 agonist ivuxolimab. The receptors here all came from an adult with an advanced solid tumor such as melanoma, head and neck, liver or kidney cancer.

J is TRBJ1-1 and V is TRBV5-6, with D perhaps TRBD1 (5 bases). Germline V gene lookup returns CDR1 SGHDT and CDR2 YYEEEE. The V end lost 0 bases, the J end lost 1 base, and 13 bases lay between the germline ends. This CDR3 spans 16 amino acids. The CDR3 is CASSLAGYGTNTEAFF. CDR3 DNA sequence: TGTGCCAGCAGCTTGGCTGGGTATGGGACGAACACTGAAGCTTTCTTT.

The rearrangement links TRBV7-9 to TRBJ2-3, with unresolved D. V dropped 5 bases and J dropped 6 bases, with 9 bases sitting between them. Germline CDR1 reads SEHNR; CDR2 reads FQNEAQ (reference sequence). The CDR3 consists of 12 residues. Here the CDR3 DNA reads TGTGCCAGCAGCCTTCACGGGGATACGCAGTATTTT. It encodes CASSLHGDTQYF.

This clone was detected only once. This chain uses TRBV7-9 with TRBJ2-2; 8 bases map to TRBD1. CDR1 is SEHNR, CDR2 FQNEAQ, per germline (reference sequence). This CDR3 comprises 15 residues. J gave up 2 bases and V 5 bases, and 4 bases lay outside the gene matches. In DNA form, the CDR3 reads TGTGCCAGCAGCAAGACAGGGGTTAACACCGGGGAGCTGTTTTTT. Protein sequence: CASSKTGVNTGELFF.

The chain recombines TRBV5-6 with TRBJ2-6; either TRBD1 or TRBD2 may supply D (6 bases each). Trimming removed 3 bases at V and 2 bases at J, with 15 bases between. This CDR3 is built from 17 residues. The V gene's germline CDR1 is SGHDT and CDR2 YYEEEE. Here the CDR3 DNA reads TGTGCCAGCAGCTACCTTACGGGGGCTGCTGGGGCCAACGTCCTGACTTTC. It specifies CASSYLTGAAGANVLTF.

This clone came up once. The chain joins TRBV11-2 to TRBJ2-2; 10 nucleotides align to TRBD2. The CDR3 loop spans 15 amino acids. The ends lost 7 bases at V and 7 bases at J; junction bases unmatched: 9. The V gene's germline CDR1 is SGHAT and CDR2 FQNNGV. The CDR3 region has the DNA TGTGCCAGCACCGCAGCGGGGGGGCCGGTCGGGGAGCTGTTTTTT. The encoded protein is CASTAAGGPVGELFF.

This chain uses TRBV7-9 with TRBJ1-1; D is perhaps TRBD1 (5 bases). From germline, CDR1 is SEHNR and CDR2 FQNEAQ (reference sequence). Trimming stripped 7 bases from V and 4 bases from J, with 16 bases between. This CDR3 is 14 amino acids long. The CDR3: CASTQAGQGTEAFF. In nucleotides, the CDR3 is TGTGCCAGCACCCAGGCAGGGCAGGGCACTGAAGCTTTCTTT.

This clone was observed a few times. The chain links TRBV9 to TRBJ2-5; D is unclear. CDR1 is SGDLS and CDR2 is YYNGEE in the germline V gene. The V end was cut by 3 bases, the J end by 7 bases, with 10 bases between. The length of the CDR3 is 12 residues. The DNA for the CDR3 is TGTGCCAGCAGCGCAGACCTCGGGACCCAGTACTTC. It codes for CASSADLGTQYF.

In DNA, the CDR3 is TGCGCCAGCAGCTTGGCCTCTGGGGAAACCAACTATGGCTACACCTTC. It codes for CASSLASGETNYGYTF. The rearrangement joins TRBV5-1 to TRBJ1-2; D gene unclear. CDR3 length: 16 amino acids. V lost 0 bases and J lost 2, with 14 bases in between. In germline, CDR1 is SGHRS, CDR2 YFSETQ.

This chain joins TRBV7-3 and TRBJ2-7; 10 positions agree with TRBD1. Germline V gives CDR1 SGHTA, CDR2 FQGTGA. With V trimmed by 5 bases and J by 3 bases, 7 bases remained unmatched. The CDR3 is 15 residues long. CDR3 sequence (DNA): TGTGCCAGCAGCGAGGGACAGGGGTCTTACTACGAGCAGTACTTC. Translation: CASSEGQGSYYEQYF.

The chain uses TRBV4-3 and TRBJ1-1; a possible D gene is TRBD1 (5 bases). Germline V lookup: CDR1 LGHNA, CDR2 YSLEER. With 1 base removed from V and 3 bases from J, the gap between germline ends came to 9 bases. The CDR3 contains 14 residues. The CDR3 loop is CASSQVIQDTEAFF. The CDR3 DNA follows: TGCGCCAGCAGCCAAGTTATACAGGACACTGAAGCTTTCTTT.

The sample holds one count of this clone. This rearrangement joins TRBV14 to TRBJ2-2; weak D call: TRBD1 (5 bases). Germline V gene lookup returns CDR1 SGHDN and CDR2 FVKESK. The CDR3 runs to 14 residues. The V end lost 3 bases, the J end lost 6 bases, and 11 bases lay between the germline ends. The CDR3 bases are TGTGCCAGCAGCCAGCAGGGTGGGGCCGGGGAGCTGTTTTTT. Protein sequence: CASSQQGGAGELFF.

The chain combines TRBV30 with TRBJ1-4; D is ambiguous. Deletions cut 2 bases from V and 4 bases from J, with 2 bases between. Germline lookup yields CDR1 GTSNPN and CDR2 SVGIG (reference sequence). This CDR3 contains 11 residues. The CDR3 DNA reads TGTGCCTGGAGTTATAATGAAAAACTGTTTTTT. As protein: CAWSYNEKLFF.

This chain links TRBV29-1 with TRBJ1-1; D uncertain. The CDR3 loop spans 13 amino acids. The V end was cut by 5 bases, the J end by 1 base, with 11 bases between. Germline CDR1 is SQVTM and CDR2 is ANQGSEA. The CDR3 region has the DNA TGCAGCGTTCGATCGCAGACGAACACTGAAGCTTTCTTT. This translates into CSVRSQTNTEAFF.

This chain links TRBV11-2 with TRBJ2-2; no clear D. V was trimmed by 0 bases and J by 6 bases, leaving 5 bases between them. CDR1 is SGHAT, CDR2 FQNNGV, per germline. There are 13 residues in the CDR3. CDR3 sequence (DNA): TGTGCCAGCAGCTTAGATCGCTCCGGGGAGCTGTTTTTT. Translated, it gives CASSLDRSGELFF. The full variable domain, rest sourced from reference TRBV11-2 and TRBJ2-2, is EAGVAQSPRYKIIEKRQSVAFWCNPISGHATLYWYQQILGQGPKLLIQFQNNGVVDDSQLPKDRFSAERLKGVDSTLKIQPAKLEDSAVYLCASSLDRSGELFFGEGSRLTVL.

The CDR3 is CASSLTGGRRELFF. The CDR3 region has the DNA TGTGCCAGCAGCCTTACAGGGGGGAGGAGGGAGCTGTTTTTT. This chain joins TRBV9 and TRBJ2-2, with TRBD1 identical over 8 bases. The V and J ends lost 4 bases and 9 bases, in that order; junction bases with no gene match: 8. Germline values: CDR1 SGDLS, CDR2 YYNGEE. CDR3 size: 14 residues.

CDR3 residues: CASSPKGYSGNTIYF. Here the CDR3 DNA reads TGTGCCAGCAGCCCGAAGGGGTACTCTGGAAACACCATATATTTT. The genes are TRBV21-1 and TRBJ1-3; the table calls TRBD1, which could not be checked here. TRBV21-1 corresponds to a pseudogene. The CDR3 has 15 amino acids.